The clone carrying this T cell receptor (beta chain) came up once. The sample is drawn from a study of shared clonotypes between healthy human individuals. Naive CD8 cells, CD45RO-negative and positively selected for CCR7, excluded terminally differentiated effector memory CD45RA+ cells. Sequencing was performed with immunoSEQ multiplex PCR; in TCRdb, only in-frame clones are kept and a portion is missing. The sample yields a few hundred thousand clones, just under 97% seen once. The source of this sequence is a woman younger than 45 in good health. Sequences were obtained from naive CD8+ T cells sorted from blood.

The CDR3 DNA follows: TGTGCCACCGGGGAAGATGGCTACACCTTC. Translated, it gives CATGEDGYTF. J is TRBJ1-2 and V is TRBV28; D gene uncertain. Germline loops: CDR1 MDHEN, CDR2 SYDVKM. Between the trimmed V and J ends, which lost 10 bases and 6 bases, there was a span of 9 bases. This CDR3 is 10 amino acids long.